This T cell receptor beta chain was sequenced for a study of blood T cell repertoires in COVID-19. The protocol was immunoSEQ multiplex PCR, while the TCRdb copy is restricted to in-frame clones and leaves out a portion. The data hold approximately 51,000 clones, with about 87% observed a single time. The germline gives CDR1 SGHRS, CDR2 YFSETQ. This CDR3 spans 14 amino acids. V lost 3 bases, J lost 3 bases, and 9 bases lay in between. The source of this sequence is a woman of 80 years or more with COVID-19, enrolled during active disease. Material for sequencing was peripheral blood. The rearrangement links TRBV5-1 to TRBJ1-4; D gene ambiguous. In DNA form, the CDR3 reads TGCGCCAGCAGCTCGGGCGGGGCTAATGAAAAACTGTTTTTT. This gives the protein CASSSGGANEKLFF.